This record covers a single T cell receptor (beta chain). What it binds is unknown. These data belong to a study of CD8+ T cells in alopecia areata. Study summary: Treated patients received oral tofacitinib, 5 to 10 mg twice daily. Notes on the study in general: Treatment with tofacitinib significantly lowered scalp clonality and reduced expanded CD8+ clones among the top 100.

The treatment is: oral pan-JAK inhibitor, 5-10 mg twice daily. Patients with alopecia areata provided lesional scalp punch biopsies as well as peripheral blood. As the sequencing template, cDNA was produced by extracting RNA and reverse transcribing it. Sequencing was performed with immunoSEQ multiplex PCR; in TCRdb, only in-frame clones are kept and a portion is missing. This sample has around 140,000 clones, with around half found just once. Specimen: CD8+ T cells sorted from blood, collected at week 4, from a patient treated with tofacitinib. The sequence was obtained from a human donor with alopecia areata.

The CDR3 protein is CASSVAGLGYGYTF. In nucleotides, the CDR3 is TGTGCCAGCAGCGTGGCCGGGTTAGGCTATGGCTACACCTTC. V gene TRBV9 combines with J gene TRBJ1-2, with D uncertain. The CDR3 spans 14 residues. V lost 2 bases to trimming and J lost 4 bases, with 12 bases between them. Germline CDR1 is SGDLS and CDR2 is YYNGEE.